This T cell receptor (beta chain) is from a study of vaccination and CD4 T cells after COVID-19. Looking at the study overall: All convalescent patients were nasal swab PCR positive for SARS-CoV-2; fewer than ten had mild and one severe disease. Each of a few convalescent patients provided samples at day 14 and again at days 161 to 241 post-vaccination. Study-level points and caveats: The great majority, 304 of 307 vaccine-specific clones, proved spike mono-reactive in convalescent patients.

TCRdb ran MiXCR on the PCR reads and lists one entry per CDR3 protein. The data show over 25,000 distinct CDR3 sequences, with around 50% seen just once and under 6.5% held by the top ten. The time point here: late sampling 161 to 241 days after vaccination in a few convalescent patients. The CDR3 totals 12 residues. The V end was cut by 1 base, the J end by 4 bases, with 4 bases between. CDR1 is SGHVS, CDR2 FQNEAQ, per germline. Worth noting for this clonotype: What it recognizes is unknown.

This sample comprised CD4+ T cells from blood, obtained about 7 months after SARS-CoV-2 vaccination. This sequence was found in a human donor who had recovered from COVID-19. The chain recombines TRBV7-8 with TRBJ1-1, with unresolved D. CDR3 sequence reads: CASSLVRTEAFF. DNA for the CDR3: TGTGCCAGCAGCTTAGTTCGCACTGAAGCTTTCTTT. Combining the CDR3 with reference TRBV7-8 and TRBJ1-1 gives the whole variable domain GAGVSQSPRYKVAKRGQDVALRCDPISGHVSLFWYQQALGQGPEFLTYFQNEAQLDKSGLPSDRFFAERPEGSVSTLKIQRTQQEDSAVYLCASSLVRTEAFFGQGTRLTVV.